The 27 T cell receptor beta chains below all came from one sample that was sequenced in a study of blood T cell repertoires in COVID-19. This table comes from immunoSEQ multiplex PCR, and its TCRdb copy is limited to in-frame clones, with some not included. The repertoire consists of 350,000 to 450,000 clones, with approximately 89% occurring once and the leading ten covering about 0.83%. The sequencing sample was made of PBMCs or T cells enriched from blood (not recorded which). The origin of the receptors is a woman between 35 and 50 years old who had been exposed to COVID-19.

The rearrangement uses TRBV27 and TRBJ1-1; 9 nucleotides match TRBD1. The CDR3 is 15 residues long. Germline lookup yields CDR1 MNHEY and CDR2 SMNVEV (reference sequence). The V and J ends lost 5 bases and 2 bases, in that order; junction bases with no gene match: 6. The CDR3 loop is CASSPRTGVNTEAFF. CDR3 bases: TGTGCCAGCAGTCCCAGGACAGGGGTTAACACTGAAGCTTTCTTT.

The chain employs TRBV27 and TRBJ1-4; 7 bases are shared with TRBD1. This CDR3 region has 15 residues. With V trimmed by 8 bases and J by 5 bases, 11 bases remained unmatched. The V gene's germline CDR1 is MNHEY and CDR2 SMNVEV (reference sequence). CDR3 coding DNA: TGTGCCAGCTCAATAAAGGGGGCGAGAAATGAAAAACTGTTTTTT. The encoded protein is CASSIKGARNEKLFF.

This clone was seen more than once but under ten times. The chain recombines TRBV7-9 with TRBJ1-1; a possible D gene is TRBD1 (6 bases). CDR3 length: 14 residues. CDR1 SEHNR and CDR2 FQNEAQ come from the germline V gene (reference sequence). Trimming left V 5 bases short and J 5 bases short, with 15 bases between. CDR3 sequence (DNA): TGTGCCAGCAGCAGACAGGAGACTCGGACTGAAGCTTTCTTT. Its translation: CASSRQETRTEAFF.

The chain carries TRBV28 and TRBJ2-7; 9 bases match TRBD1. Germline trimming cut 8 bases from V and 0 bases from J; bases unmatched to any gene: 5. The CDR3 covers 14 residues. Germline CDR1 is MDHEN and CDR2 is SYDVKM. CDR3 loop: CASDRTGVSYEQYF. The DNA of the CDR3 is TGTGCCAGCGATAGGACAGGGGTCTCCTACGAGCAGTACTTC.

The J gene is TRBJ2-5, the V gene TRBV4-1, with TRBD2 identical over 7 bases. The CDR3 length is 15 residues. V was clipped by 1 base and J by 2 bases; unmatched bases: 4. CDR1 MGHRA and CDR2 YSYEKL come from the germline V gene. CDR3 sequence: CASSQAPSGQETQYF. The CDR3 nucleotides read TGCGCCAGCAGCCAAGCCCCTAGCGGACAAGAGACCCAGTACTTC.

V and J are TRBV2 and TRBJ1-1, with 8 bases that match TRBD1. CDR1 SNHLY and CDR2 FYNNEI come from the germline V gene. J gave up 2 bases and V 7 bases, and 6 bases lay outside the gene matches. The CDR3 is made up of 14 amino acids. The CDR3 DNA is TGTGCCAGCACCAGGACAGGGCTTAACACTGAAGCTTTCTTT. Its translation is CASTRTGLNTEAFF.

This clone was counted only a few times. The rearrangement joins TRBV7-8 to TRBJ2-1; 9 bases agree with TRBD2. V shed 4 bases, J shed 9 bases, and the junction held 13 bases outside the gene matches. The CDR3 is made up of 16 amino acids. Germline V lookup: CDR1 SGHVS, CDR2 FQNEAQ. CDR3 DNA: TGTGCCAGCAGCTCGCATCTAGCGGGGCCTCCCCGTGAGCAGTTCTTC. Its protein product is CASSSHLAGPPREQFF.

V is TRBV25-1 and J is TRBJ2-7; the D gene is possibly TRBD2 (5 bases). From germline, CDR1 is MGHDK and CDR2 SYGVNS. The CDR3 spans 13 residues. V gave up 2 bases and J gave up 5 bases, with 10 bases separating them. The CDR3: CASSERASNEQYF. The CDR3 DNA sequence: TGTGCCAGCAGTGAAAGGGCTAGCAACGAGCAGTACTTC.

The table lists this clone with a few counts. The rearrangement uses TRBV7-9 and TRBJ1-5; D is perhaps TRBD1 (6 bases). V was clipped by 1 base and J by 2 bases, with 9 bases between them. The CDR3 contains 15 residues. Germline-derived CDR1 and CDR2 are SEHNR and FQNEAQ (reference sequence). The DNA for the CDR3 is TGTGCCAGCAGCTTAGAACAGGGTGGCAATCAGCCCCAGCATTTT. Its protein product is CASSLEQGGNQPQHF. Full variable domain (rest looked up from reference TRBV7-9 and TRBJ1-5): DTGVSQNPRHKITKRGQNVTFRCDPISEHNRLYWYRQTLGQGPEFLTYFQNEAQLEKSRLLSDRFSAERPKGSFSTLEIQRTEQGDSAMYLCASSLEQGGNQPQHFGDGTRLSIL.

V usage is TRBV19 and J usage is TRBJ1-1; maybe TRBD1 (6 bases). CDR1 LNHDA and CDR2 SQIVND come from the germline V gene (reference sequence). Trimming removed 6 bases at V and 0 bases at J, with 17 bases between. The CDR3 is made up of 16 amino acids. The CDR3 coding sequence is TGTGCCAGTAGACCTCAGGGGAGAGTAATGAACACTGAAGCTTTCTTT. Translation: CASRPQGRVMNTEAFF.

The genes are TRBV3-1 (or the pseudogene TRBV3-2) and TRBJ1-2, with 10 bases matching TRBD1. Unmatched junction bases numbered 3, after V lost 1 base and J lost 4 bases. This CDR3 comprises 15 residues. Germline CDR1 LGHDT, CDR2 YNNKEL (reference sequence). The CDR3 nucleotides are TGTGCCAGCAGCCAAGGTGGGGACAGGGGCTATGGCTACACCTTC. Its protein product is CASSQGGDRGYGYTF.

The chain uses TRBV12-5 and TRBJ1-1; D might be TRBD1 (5 bases). The CDR3 runs 15 residues. V shed 1 base and J shed 7 bases, with 16 bases lying between them. Germline V gene sequence: CDR1 LGHNT, CDR2 FRNRAP. CDR3 coding DNA: TGTGCTAGTGGTTTGGCCAATTCAGGGTCCGGTGAAGCTTTCTTT. Translating gives CASGLANSGSGEAFF.

This chain connects TRBV10-1 to TRBJ2-4, with 8 bases matching TRBD2. The CDR3 is made up of 17 amino acids. Per the germline V gene, CDR1 is WNHNN and CDR2 is SYGVQD (reference sequence). The ends lost 6 bases at V and 6 bases at J; junction bases unmatched: 16. In DNA, the CDR3 is TGCGCCAGCAGCGGAGGAGTTAGCGGGACCCACTCAAACATTCAGTACTTC. This translates into CASSGGVSGTHSNIQYF.

V and J are TRBV5-1 and TRBJ2-5, with D tentatively TRBD2 (6 bases). Germline V gene data show CDR1 as SGHRS and CDR2 as YFSETQ. This CDR3 has 16 amino acids. The germline V and J ends were trimmed by 0 bases and 0 bases, with 12 bases remaining between them. In nucleotides, the CDR3 is TGCGCCAGCAGCTTGGATTGGGCGGGGAACCAAGAGACCCAGTACTTC. It yields the protein CASSLDWAGNQETQYF.

The chain has TRBV19 and TRBJ1-5; 9 bases align to TRBD1. Trimming took 3 bases from V and 6 from J; bases not matched to a gene: 6. Germline lookup yields CDR1 LNHDA and CDR2 SQIVND (reference sequence). The CDR3 totals 15 residues. CDR3 sequence: CASSITGGWSQPQHF. DNA for the CDR3: TGTGCCAGTAGTATCACAGGGGGCTGGAGTCAGCCCCAGCATTTT.

This clone occurred once. The J gene is TRBJ1-1, the V gene TRBV24-1, with TRBD1 as a possible D gene (6 bases). CDR1 KGHDR and CDR2 SFDVKD come from the germline V gene. Trimming stripped 7 bases from V and 8 bases from J, with 10 bases between. This CDR3 is built from 11 residues. The DNA for the CDR3 is TGTGCCACCAGAAAAGACAGGGAAGCTTTCTTT. It encodes CATRKDREAFF.

The gene calls are TRBV7-6 and TRBJ1-5, with 8 bases that match TRBD1. The CDR3 runs 15 residues. Germline CDR1 and CDR2: SGHVS and FNYEAQ. Germline trimming cut 5 bases from V and 5 bases from J; bases unmatched to any gene: 8. CDR3 nucleotides: TGTGCCAGCAGCCTACGACAGGGGTTGGATCAGCCCCAGCATTTT. As protein: CASSLRQGLDQPQHF. The whole variable domain, remainder taken from reference TRBV7-6 and TRBJ1-5, is GAGVSQSPRYKVTKRGQDVALRCDPISGHVSLYWYRQALGQGPEFLTYFNYEAQQDKSGLPNDRFSAERPEGSISTLTIQRTEQRDSAMYRCASSLRQGLDQPQHFGDGTRLSIL.

The chain uses TRBV19 and TRBJ1-5; D is possibly TRBD1 (6 bases). There are 16 residues in the CDR3. CDR1 is LNHDA, CDR2 SQIVND, per germline (reference sequence). The V and J ends lost 8 bases and 2 bases respectively, with 19 bases between them. CDR3 sequence reads: CASHLLGAGGNQPQHF. CDR3 nucleotides: TGTGCCAGTCACCTCCTCGGGGCAGGGGGCAATCAGCCCCAGCATTTT.

The chain carries TRBV30 and TRBJ2-3; 10 positions agree with TRBD1. The J segment lost 4 bases and the V segment lost 1 base, leaving 5 bases of the junction unmatched. The germline V gene has CDR1 GTSNPN and CDR2 SVGIG (reference sequence). The CDR3 length is 15 residues. The CDR3 region has the DNA TGTGCCTGGAGTGGGGACAGGGGTTTTTCAGATACGCAGTATTTT. Its translation: CAWSGDRGFSDTQYF.

The genes are TRBV11-3 and TRBJ2-3; D may be TRBD2 (5 bases). CDR1 and CDR2 (germline): SGHNT, YENEEA. This CDR3 region has 11 residues. V lost 3 bases to trimming and J lost 10 bases, with 8 bases between them. DNA for the CDR3: TGTGCCAGCAGCTTGGAGGAGTCGCAGTATTTT. This sequence encodes CASSLEESQYF.

The gene calls are TRBV24-1 and TRBJ1-5; D unresolved. Germline V gives CDR1 KGHDR, CDR2 SFDVKD. Trimming removed 0 bases from V and 0 bases from J, with 14 bases in between. The CDR3 covers 18 residues. CDR3 nucleotide sequence: TGTGCCACCAGTGATTTGGATAACAGAATCTATAGCAATCAGCCCCAGCATTTT. This gives the protein CATSDLDNRIYSNQPQHF.

The chain is built from TRBV18 and TRBJ1-4; D unresolved. The CDR3 contains 13 residues. Trimming left V 3 bases short and J 7 bases short, with 9 bases between. Germline CDR1 KGHSH, CDR2 LQKENI. The CDR3 sequence: CASSPVVSEKLFF. In DNA form, the CDR3 reads TGTGCCAGCTCACCGGTAGTAAGTGAAAAACTGTTTTTT. The whole variable domain, remainder taken from reference TRBV18 and TRBJ1-4, is NAGVMQNPRHLVRRRGQEARLRCSPMKGHSHVYWYRQLPEEGLKFMVYLQKENIIDESGMPKERFSAEFPKEGPSILRIQQVVRGDSAAYFCASSPVVSEKLFFGSGTQLSVL.

This clone was seen just once. The chain uses TRBV18 and TRBJ1-1, with TRBD1 matching 9 bases. CDR1 and CDR2 from the germline V gene are KGHSH and LQKENI. The CDR3 is 13 residues long. The trim removed 5 bases at V and 4 bases at J, leaving 2 bases unmatched. The CDR3 here is CASSGTGSTEAFF. The CDR3 coding sequence is TGTGCCAGCTCAGGGACAGGGAGCACTGAAGCTTTCTTT.

The chain uses TRBV9 and TRBJ2-7; a possible D gene is TRBD2 (5 bases). Per the germline V gene, CDR1 is SGDLS and CDR2 is YYNGEE. The CDR3 covers 15 residues. Deletions cut 0 bases from V and 2 bases from J, with 12 bases between. CDR3 protein: CASSVAGSETYEQYF. The CDR3 coding sequence is TGTGCCAGCAGCGTAGCGGGTAGCGAGACCTACGAGCAGTACTTC. Supplemented by reference TRBV9 and TRBJ2-7, the full variable domain reads DSGVTQTPKHLITATGQRVTLRCSPRSGDLSVYWYQQSLDQGLQFLIQYYNGEERAKGNILERFSAQQFPDLHSELNLSSLELGDSALYFCASSVAGSETYEQYFGPGTRLTVT.

The V gene is TRBV7-9, the J gene TRBJ2-1, with D perhaps TRBD2 (5 bases). The CDR3 is 15 amino acids. Germline values: CDR1 SEHNR, CDR2 FQNEAQ (reference sequence). V lost 4 bases and J 4 bases, leaving 14 bases between the germline ends. CDR3: CASSSFSGNYNEQFF. The CDR3 DNA sequence: TGTGCCAGCAGCTCTTTCAGCGGTAATTACAATGAGCAGTTCTTC.

The chain has TRBV6-2 or TRBV6-3 and TRBJ1-2; D gene ambiguous. The germline V and J ends were trimmed by 5 bases and 2 bases, with 6 bases remaining between them. From germline, CDR1 is MNHEY and CDR2 SVGEGT. CDR3 size: 12 residues. The CDR3 sequence is CASSRLNYGYTF. CDR3 nucleotide sequence: TGTGCCAGCAGTCGGTTAAACTATGGCTACACCTTC.

The rearrangement uses TRBV5-1 and TRBJ1-4; a weak D match, TRBD1 (5 bases). V was pared by 4 bases and J by 7 bases, with 17 bases between. The CDR3 extends over 15 amino acids. Germline CDR1 and CDR2: SGHRS and YFSETQ. CDR3 DNA sequence: TGCGCCAGCAGCCCCCCAGGGCAGGTCGGTGAAAAACTGTTTTTT. Translating it yields CASSPPGQVGEKLFF.